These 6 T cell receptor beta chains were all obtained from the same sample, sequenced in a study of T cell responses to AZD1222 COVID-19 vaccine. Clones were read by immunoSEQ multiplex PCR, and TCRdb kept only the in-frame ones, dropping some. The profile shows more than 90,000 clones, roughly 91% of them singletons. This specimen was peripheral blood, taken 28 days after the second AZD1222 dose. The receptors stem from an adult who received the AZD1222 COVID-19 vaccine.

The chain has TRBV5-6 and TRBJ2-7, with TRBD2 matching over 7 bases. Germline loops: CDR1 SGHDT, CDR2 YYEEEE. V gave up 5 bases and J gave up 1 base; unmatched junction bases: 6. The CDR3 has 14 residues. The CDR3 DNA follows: TGTGCCAGCAGGACCGGGACTACTTCCTACGAGCAGTACTTC. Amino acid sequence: CASRTGTTSYEQYF.

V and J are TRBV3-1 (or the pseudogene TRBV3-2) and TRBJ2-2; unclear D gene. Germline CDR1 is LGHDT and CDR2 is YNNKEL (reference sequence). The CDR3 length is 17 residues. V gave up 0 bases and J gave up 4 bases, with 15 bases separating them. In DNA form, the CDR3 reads TGTGCCAGCAGCCAAGAATTGACACCAACCGGCACCGGGGAGCTGTTTTTT. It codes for CASSQELTPTGTGELFF.

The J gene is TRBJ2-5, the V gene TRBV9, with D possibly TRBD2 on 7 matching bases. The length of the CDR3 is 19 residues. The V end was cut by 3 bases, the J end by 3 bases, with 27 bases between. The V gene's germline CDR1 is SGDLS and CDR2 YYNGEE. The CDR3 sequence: CASSARWGGAATTEETQYF. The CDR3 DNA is TGTGCCAGCAGCGCGCGATGGGGGGGCGCAGCTACAACTGAAGAGACCCAGTACTTC.

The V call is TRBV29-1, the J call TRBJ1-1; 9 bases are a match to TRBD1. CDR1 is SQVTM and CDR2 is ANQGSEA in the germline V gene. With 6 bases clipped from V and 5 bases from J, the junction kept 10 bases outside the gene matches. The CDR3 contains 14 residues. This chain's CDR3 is CSVFTGGARTEAFF. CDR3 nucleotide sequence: TGCAGCGTCTTTACAGGGGGCGCGCGGACTGAAGCTTTCTTT.

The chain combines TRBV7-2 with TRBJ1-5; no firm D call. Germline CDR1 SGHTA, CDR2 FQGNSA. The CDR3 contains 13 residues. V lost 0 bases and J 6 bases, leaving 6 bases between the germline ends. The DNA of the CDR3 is TGTGCCAGCAGCTTAGCGGGTCCTCAGCCCCAGCATTTT. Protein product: CASSLAGPQPQHF.

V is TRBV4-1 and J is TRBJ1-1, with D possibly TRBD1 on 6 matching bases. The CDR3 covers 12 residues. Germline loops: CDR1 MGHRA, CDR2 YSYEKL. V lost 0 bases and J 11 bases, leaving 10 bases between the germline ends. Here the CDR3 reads CASSQEQGAAFF. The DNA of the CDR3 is TGCGCCAGCAGCCAAGAACAGGGAGCCGCTTTCTTT.